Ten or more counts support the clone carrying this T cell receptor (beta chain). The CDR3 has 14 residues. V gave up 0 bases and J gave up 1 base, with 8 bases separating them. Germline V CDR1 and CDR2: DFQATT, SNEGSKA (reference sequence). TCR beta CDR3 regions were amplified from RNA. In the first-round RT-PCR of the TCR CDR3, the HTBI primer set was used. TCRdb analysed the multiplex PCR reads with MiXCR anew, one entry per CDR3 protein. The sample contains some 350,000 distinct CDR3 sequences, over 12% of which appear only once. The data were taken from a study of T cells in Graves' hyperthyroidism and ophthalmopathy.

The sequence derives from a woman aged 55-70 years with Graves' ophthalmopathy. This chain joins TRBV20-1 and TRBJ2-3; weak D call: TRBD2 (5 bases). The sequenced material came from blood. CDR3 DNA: TGCAGTGCTAGAGATTGGACTGGCACAGATACGCAGTATTTT. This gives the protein CSARDWTGTDTQYF.